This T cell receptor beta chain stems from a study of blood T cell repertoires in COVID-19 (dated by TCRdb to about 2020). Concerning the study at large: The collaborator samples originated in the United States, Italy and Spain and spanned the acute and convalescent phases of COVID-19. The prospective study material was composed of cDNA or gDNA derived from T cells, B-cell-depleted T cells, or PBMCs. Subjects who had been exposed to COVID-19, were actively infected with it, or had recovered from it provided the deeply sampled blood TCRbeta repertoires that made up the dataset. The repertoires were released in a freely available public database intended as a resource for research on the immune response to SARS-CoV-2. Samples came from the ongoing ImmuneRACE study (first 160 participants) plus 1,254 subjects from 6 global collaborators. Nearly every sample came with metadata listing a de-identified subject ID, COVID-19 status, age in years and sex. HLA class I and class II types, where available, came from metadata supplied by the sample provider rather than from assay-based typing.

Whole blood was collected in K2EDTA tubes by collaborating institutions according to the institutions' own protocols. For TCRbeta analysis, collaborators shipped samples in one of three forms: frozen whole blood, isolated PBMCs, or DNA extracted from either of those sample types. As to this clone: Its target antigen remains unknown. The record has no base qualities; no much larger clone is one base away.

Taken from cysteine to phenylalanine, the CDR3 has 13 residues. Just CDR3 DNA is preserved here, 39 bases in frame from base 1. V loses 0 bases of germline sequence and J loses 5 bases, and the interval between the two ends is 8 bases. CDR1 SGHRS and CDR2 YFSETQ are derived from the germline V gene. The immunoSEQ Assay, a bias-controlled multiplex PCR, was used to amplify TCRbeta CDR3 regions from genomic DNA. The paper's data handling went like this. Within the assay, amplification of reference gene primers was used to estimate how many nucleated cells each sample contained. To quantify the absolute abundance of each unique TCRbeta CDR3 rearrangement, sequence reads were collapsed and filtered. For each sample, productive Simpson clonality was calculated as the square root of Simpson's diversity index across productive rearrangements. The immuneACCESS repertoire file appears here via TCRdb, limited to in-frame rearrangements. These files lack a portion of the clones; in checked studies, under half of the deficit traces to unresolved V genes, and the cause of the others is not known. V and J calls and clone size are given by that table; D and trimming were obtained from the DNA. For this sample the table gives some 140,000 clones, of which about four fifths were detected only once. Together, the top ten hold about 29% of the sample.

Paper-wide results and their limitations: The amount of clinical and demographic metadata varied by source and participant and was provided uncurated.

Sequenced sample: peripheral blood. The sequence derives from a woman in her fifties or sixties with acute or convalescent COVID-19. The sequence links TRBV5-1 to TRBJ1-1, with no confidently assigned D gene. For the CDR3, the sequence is CASSLEAPTEAFF. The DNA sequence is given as TGCGCCAGCAGCTTGGAAGCCCCGACTGAAGCTTTCTTT.